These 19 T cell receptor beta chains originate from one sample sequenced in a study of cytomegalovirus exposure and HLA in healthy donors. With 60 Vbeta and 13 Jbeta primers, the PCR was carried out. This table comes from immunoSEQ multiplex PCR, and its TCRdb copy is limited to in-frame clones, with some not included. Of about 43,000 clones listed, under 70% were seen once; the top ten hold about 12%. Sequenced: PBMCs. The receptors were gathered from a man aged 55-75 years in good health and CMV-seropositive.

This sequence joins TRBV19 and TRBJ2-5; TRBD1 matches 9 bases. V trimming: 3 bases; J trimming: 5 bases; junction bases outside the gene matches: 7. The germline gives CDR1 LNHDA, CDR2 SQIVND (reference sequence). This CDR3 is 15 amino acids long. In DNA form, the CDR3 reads TGTGCCAGTAGTATGGGGGGACAGGGAAAGGAGACCCAGTACTTC. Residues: CASSMGGQGKETQYF.

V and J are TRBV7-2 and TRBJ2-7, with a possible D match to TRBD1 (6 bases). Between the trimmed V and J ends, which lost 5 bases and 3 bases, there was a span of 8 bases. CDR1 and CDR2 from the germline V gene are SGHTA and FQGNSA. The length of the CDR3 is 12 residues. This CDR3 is CASSQGGYEQYF. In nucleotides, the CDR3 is TGTGCCAGCAGCCAAGGGGGCTACGAGCAGTACTTC.

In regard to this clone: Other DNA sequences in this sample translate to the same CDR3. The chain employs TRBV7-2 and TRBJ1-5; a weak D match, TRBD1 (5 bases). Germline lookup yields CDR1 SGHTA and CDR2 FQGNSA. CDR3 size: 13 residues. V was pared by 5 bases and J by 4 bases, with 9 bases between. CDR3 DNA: TGTGCCAGCAGCCCTGACAGAAATCAGCCCCAGCATTTT. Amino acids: CASSPDRNQPQHF. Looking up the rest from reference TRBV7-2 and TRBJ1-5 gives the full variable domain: GAGVSQSPSNKVTEKGKDVELRCDPISGHTALYWYRQSLGQGLEFLIYFQGNSAPDKSGLPSDRFSAERTGGSVSTLTIQRTQQEDSAVYLCASSPDRNQPQHFGDGTRLSIL.

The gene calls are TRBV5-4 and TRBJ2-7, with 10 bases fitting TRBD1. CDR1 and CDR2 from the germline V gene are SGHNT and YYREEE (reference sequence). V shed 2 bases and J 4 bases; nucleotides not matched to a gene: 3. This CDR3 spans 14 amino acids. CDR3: CASSLGTGVYEQYF. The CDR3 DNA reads TGTGCCAGCAGCTTAGGGACAGGGGTTTACGAGCAGTACTTC.

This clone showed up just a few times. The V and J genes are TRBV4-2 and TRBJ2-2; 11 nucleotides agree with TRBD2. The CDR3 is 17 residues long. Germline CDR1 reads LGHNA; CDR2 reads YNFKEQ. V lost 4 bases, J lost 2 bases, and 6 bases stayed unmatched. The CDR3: CASSPEGTSGNTGELFF. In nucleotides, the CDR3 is TGTGCCAGCAGCCCTGAAGGGACTAGCGGAAACACCGGGGAGCTGTTTTTT.

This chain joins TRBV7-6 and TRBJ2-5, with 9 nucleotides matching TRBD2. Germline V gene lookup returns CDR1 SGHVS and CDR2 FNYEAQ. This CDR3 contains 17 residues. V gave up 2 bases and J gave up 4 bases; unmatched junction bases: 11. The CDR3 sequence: CASSLPGAGGVRETQYF. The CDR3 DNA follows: TGTGCCAGCAGCTTACCGGGGGCGGGAGGGGTCAGAGAGACCCAGTACTTC.

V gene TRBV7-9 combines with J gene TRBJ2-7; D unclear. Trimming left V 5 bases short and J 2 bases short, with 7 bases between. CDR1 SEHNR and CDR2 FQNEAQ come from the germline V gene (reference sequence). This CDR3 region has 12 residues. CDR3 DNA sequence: TGTGCCAGCAGCCCTGTCCCCTACGAGCAGTACTTC. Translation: CASSPVPYEQYF. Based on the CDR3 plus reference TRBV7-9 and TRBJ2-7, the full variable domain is DTGVSQNPRHKITKRGQNVTFRCDPISEHNRLYWYRQTLGQGPEFLTYFQNEAQLEKSRLLSDRFSAERPKGSFSTLEIQRTEQGDSAMYLCASSPVPYEQYFGPGTRLTVT.

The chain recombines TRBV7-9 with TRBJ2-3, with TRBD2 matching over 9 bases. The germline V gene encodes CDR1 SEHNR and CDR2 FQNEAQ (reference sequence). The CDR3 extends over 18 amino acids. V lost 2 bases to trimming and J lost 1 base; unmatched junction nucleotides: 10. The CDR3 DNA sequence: TGTGCCAGCAGCTTACCTCCCCGGCTAGCGGGGCGCACAGATACGCAGTATTTT. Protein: CASSLPPRLAGRTDTQYF.

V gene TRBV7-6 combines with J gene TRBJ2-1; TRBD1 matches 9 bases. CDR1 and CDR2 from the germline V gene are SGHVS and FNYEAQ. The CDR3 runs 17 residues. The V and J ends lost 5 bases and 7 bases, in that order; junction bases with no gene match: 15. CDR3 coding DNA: TGTGCCAGCAGCCTGGCGAGTGCCGGGACAGGGAGTAATGAGCAGTTCTTC. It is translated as CASSLASAGTGSNEQFF. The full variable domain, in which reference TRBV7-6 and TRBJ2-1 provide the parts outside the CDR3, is GAGVSQSPRYKVTKRGQDVALRCDPISGHVSLYWYRQALGQGPEFLTYFNYEAQQDKSGLPNDRFSAERPEGSISTLTIQRTEQRDSAMYRCASSLASAGTGSNEQFFGPGTRLTVL.

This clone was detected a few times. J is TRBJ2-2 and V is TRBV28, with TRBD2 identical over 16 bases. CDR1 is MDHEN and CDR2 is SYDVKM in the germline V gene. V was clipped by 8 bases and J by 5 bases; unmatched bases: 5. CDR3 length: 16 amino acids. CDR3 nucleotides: TGTGCCAGCGGGACTAGCGGGAGGGCCGGGACCGGGGAGCTGTTTTTT. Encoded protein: CASGTSGRAGTGELFF.

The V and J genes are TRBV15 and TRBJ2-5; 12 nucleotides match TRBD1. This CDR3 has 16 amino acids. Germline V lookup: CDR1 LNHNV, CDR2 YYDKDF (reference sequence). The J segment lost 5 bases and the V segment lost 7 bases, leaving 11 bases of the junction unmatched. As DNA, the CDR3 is TGTGCCACCACCGCAGGGGGGACAGGGGGCCGGGAGACCCAGTACTTC. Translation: CATTAGGTGGRETQYF.

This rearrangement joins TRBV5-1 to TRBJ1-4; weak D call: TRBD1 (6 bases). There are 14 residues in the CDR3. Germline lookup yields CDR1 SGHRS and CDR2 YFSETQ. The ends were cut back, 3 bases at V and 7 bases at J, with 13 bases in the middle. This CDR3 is CASSSGGQGEKLFF. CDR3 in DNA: TGCGCCAGCAGCTCCGGGGGGCAGGGTGAAAAACTGTTTTTT. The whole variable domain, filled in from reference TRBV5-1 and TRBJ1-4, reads KAGVTQTPRYLIKTRGQQVTLSCSPISGHRSVSWYQQTPGQGLQFLFEYFSETQRNKGNFPGRFSGRQFSNSRSEMNVSTLELGDSALYLCASSSGGQGEKLFFGSGTQLSVL.

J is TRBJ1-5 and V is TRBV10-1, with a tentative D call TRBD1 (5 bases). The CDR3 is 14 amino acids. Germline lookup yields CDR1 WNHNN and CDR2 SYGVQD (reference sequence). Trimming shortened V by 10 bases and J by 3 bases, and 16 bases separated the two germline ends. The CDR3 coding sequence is TGCGCCACCCCCCCGGGGGGGGACAATCAGCCCCAGCATTTT. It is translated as CATPPGGDNQPQHF.

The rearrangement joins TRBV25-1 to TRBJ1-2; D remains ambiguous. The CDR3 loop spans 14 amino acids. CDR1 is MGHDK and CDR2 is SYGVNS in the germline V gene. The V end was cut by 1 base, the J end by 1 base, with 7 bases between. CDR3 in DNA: TGTGCCAGCAGTGAATTGGGCAGTAACTATGGCTACACCTTC. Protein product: CASSELGSNYGYTF.

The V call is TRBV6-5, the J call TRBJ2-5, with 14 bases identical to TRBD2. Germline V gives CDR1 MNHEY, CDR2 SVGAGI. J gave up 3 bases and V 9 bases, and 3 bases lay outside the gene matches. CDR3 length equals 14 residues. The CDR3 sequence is CASGTSGGKETQYF. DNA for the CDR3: TGTGCCAGTGGGACTAGCGGGGGAAAAGAGACCCAGTACTTC.

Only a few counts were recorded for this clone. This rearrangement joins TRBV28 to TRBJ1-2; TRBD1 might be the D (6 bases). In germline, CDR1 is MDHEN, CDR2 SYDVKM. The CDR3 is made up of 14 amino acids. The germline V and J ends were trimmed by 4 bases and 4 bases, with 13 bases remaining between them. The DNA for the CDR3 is TGTGCCAGCAGTTCCGGGACAAACTTCTATGGCTACACCTTC. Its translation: CASSSGTNFYGYTF.

As DNA, the CDR3 is TGCGCCAGCAGCCCAGACCTGGGGACAAAGTGGACTGAAGCTTTCTTT. Its translation: CASSPDLGTKWTEAFF. The V gene is TRBV5-1, the J gene TRBJ1-1, with D maybe TRBD1 (6 bases). CDR1 is SGHRS and CDR2 is YFSETQ in the germline V gene. CDR3 size: 16 residues. Trimming removed 4 bases at V and 5 bases at J, with 21 bases between. Together with reference TRBV5-1 and TRBJ1-1, the CDR3 gives the full variable domain: KAGVTQTPRYLIKTRGQQVTLSCSPISGHRSVSWYQQTPGQGLQFLFEYFSETQRNKGNFPGRFSGRQFSNSRSEMNVSTLELGDSALYLCASSPDLGTKWTEAFFGQGTRLTVV.

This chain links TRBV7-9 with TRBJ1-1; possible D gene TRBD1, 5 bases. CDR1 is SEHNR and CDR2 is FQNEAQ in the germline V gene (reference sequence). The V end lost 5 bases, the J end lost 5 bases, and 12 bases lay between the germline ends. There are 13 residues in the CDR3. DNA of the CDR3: TGTGCCAGCAGCCCCGGGGGGAGGACTGAAGCTTTCTTT. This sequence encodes CASSPGGRTEAFF.

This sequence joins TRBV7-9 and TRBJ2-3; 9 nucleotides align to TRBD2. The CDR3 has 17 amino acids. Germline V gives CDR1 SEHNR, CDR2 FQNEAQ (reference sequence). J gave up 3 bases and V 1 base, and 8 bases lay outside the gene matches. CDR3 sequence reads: CASSLETGLAGTDTQYF. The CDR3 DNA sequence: TGTGCCAGCAGCTTAGAGACTGGTCTAGCGGGGACAGATACGCAGTATTTT.